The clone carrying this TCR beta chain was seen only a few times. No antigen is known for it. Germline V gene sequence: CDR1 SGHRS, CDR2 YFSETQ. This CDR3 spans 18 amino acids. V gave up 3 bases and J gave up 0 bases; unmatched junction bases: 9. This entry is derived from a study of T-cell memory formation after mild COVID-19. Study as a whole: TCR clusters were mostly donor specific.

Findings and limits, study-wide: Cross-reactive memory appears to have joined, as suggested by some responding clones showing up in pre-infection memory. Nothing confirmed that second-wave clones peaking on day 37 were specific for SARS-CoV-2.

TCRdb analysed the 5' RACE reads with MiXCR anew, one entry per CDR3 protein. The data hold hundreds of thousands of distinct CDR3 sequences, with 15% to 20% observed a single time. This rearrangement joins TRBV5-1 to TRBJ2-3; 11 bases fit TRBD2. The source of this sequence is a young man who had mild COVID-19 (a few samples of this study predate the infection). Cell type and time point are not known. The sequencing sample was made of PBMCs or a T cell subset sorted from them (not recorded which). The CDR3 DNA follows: TGCGCCAGCAGCTCCCCCGGGACTAGCGGTACTAGCACAGATACGCAGTATTTT. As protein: CASSSPGTSGTSTDTQYF.